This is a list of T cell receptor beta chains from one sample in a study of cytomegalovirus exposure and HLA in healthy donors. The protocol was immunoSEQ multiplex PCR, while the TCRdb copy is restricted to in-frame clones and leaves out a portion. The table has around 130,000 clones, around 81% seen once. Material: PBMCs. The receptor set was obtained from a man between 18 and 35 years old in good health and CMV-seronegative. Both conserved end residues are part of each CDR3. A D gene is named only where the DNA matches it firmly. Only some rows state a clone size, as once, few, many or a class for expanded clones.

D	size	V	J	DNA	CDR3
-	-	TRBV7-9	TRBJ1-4	TGTGCCAGCAGCTTAGGGACACATTTCAATGAAAAACTGTTTTTT	CASSLGTHFNEKLFF
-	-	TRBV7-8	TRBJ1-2	TGTGCCAGCAGCTTTGAGGGGGGGGCCGGGCCTTTTTTCCGCAATGGCTACACCTTC	CASSFEGGAGPFFRNGYTF
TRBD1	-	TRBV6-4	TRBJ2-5	TGTGCCAGCAGTGCACCCCCCCGGTGGGGACAGGGAGAGACCCAGTACTTC	CASSAPPRWGQGETQYF
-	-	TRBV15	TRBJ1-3	TGTGCCACCAGCAGAGTTTCCGACAGGAGCCTCGGAAACACCATATATTTT	CATSRVSDRSLGNTIYF
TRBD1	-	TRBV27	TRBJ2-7	TGTGCCAGCAGTGCGCTCGGGACAGACAACTACGAGCAGTACTTC	CASSALGTDNYEQYF
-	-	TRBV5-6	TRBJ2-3	TGTGCCAGCAGCTTGGGGGCACCAGATACGCAGTATTTT	CASSLGAPDTQYF
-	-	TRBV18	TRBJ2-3	TGTGCCAGCTCGTCGCCGGACAGTACAGATACGCAGTATTTT	CASSSPDSTDTQYF
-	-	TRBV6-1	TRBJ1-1	TGTGCCAGCAGTGATCACAGGGCTGCTGAAGCTTTCTTT	CASSDHRAAEAFF
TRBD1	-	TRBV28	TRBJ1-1	TGTGCCAGCAGTCGGAGCAGGGGGCTTGTCAACACTGAAGCTTTCTTT	CASSRSRGLVNTEAFF
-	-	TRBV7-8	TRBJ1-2	TGTGCCAGCAGCTTAGACAGATACGGTGGCTACACCTTC	CASSLDRYGGYTF
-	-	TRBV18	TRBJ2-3	TGTGCCAGCTCACCCCCCGGGGCAGATACGCAGTATTTT	CASSPPGADTQYF
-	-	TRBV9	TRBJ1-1	TGTGCCAGCAGCGTAGCAGAACCTAGCACTGAAGCTTTCTTT	CASSVAEPSTEAFF
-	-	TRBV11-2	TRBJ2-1	TGTGCCAGCAGCTTAGACAGGGTGAATGAGCAGTTCTTC	CASSLDRVNEQFF
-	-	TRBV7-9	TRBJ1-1	TGTGCCAGCAGCCACAGGAACACTGAAGCTTTCTTT	CASSHRNTEAFF
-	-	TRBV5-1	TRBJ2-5	TGCGCCAGCAGCTTGGAGGCAGGGGTAGAAGAGACCCAGTACTTC	CASSLEAGVEETQYF
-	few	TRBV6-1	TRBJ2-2	TGTGCCAGCACCCCCGTCGGGGGGCACACCGGGGAGCTGTTTTTT	CASTPVGGHTGELFF
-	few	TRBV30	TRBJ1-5	TGTGCCTGGAGTAAGTCGGGGGATCAGCCCCAGCATTTT	CAWSKSGDQPQHF
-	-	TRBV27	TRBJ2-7	TGTGCCAGCAGATTCCTAGAACCGGGCTCCTACGAGCAGTACTTC	CASRFLEPGSYEQYF
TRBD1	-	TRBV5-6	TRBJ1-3	TGTGCCAGCAGACAGGGGCCGGTCACCGGAAACACCATATATTTT	CASRQGPVTGNTIYF
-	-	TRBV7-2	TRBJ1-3	TGTGCCAGCAGCCCCGGATTTGGCCGGGAAAACACCATATATTTT	CASSPGFGRENTIYF
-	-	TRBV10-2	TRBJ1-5	TGCGCCAGCAGTGTCAGCGCGGTGGATAGTCAGCCCCAGCATTTT	CASSVSAVDSQPQHF
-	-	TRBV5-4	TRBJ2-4	TGTGCCAGCAGTCTCACCTGGGGCGCCAAAAACATTCAGTACTTC	CASSLTWGAKNIQYF
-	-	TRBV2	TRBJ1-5	TGTGCCAGCAGTGAAAGTTCCCGGGTTAGCAATCAGCCCCAGCATTTT	CASSESSRVSNQPQHF
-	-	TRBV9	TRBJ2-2	TGTGCCAGCAGCGGAATACAGGGTTACACCGGGGAGCTGTTTTTT	CASSGIQGYTGELFF
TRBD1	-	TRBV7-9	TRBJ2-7	TGTGCCAGCATTCGAGACAGGGGATCCTACGAGCAATACTTC	CASIRDRGSYEQYF
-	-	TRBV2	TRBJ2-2	TGTGCCAGCCTTCGGGTCGCCACCGGGGAGCTGTTTTTT	CASLRVATGELFF
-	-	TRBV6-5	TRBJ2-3	TGTGCCAGCAGGAAAGAGGCAACAGATACGCAGTATTTT	CASRKEATDTQYF
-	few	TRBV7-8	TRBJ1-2	TGTGCCAGCACGCCCACGGCGGGCCGAAGATACTATAACTATGGCTACACCTTC	CASTPTAGRRYYNYGYTF
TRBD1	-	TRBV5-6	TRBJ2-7	TGTGCCAGCAGCCTGGTGTGGGACAGGGAATCCTACGAGCAGTACTTC	CASSLVWDRESYEQYF
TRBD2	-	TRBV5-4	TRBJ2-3	TGTGCCAGCAGCTTGAGGAGGGCGGGGGTGAGAGATACGCAGTATTTT	CASSLRRAGVRDTQYF
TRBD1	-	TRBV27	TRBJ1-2	TGTGCCACTAAATTCCAAGGACAGGGATATGGCTACACCTTC	CATKFQGQGYGYTF
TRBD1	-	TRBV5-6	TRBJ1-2	TGTGCCAGCAACCCGGGACAGAGTCCCTATGGCTACACCTTC	CASNPGQSPYGYTF
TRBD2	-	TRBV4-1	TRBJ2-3	TGCGCCAGCAGCCAAGGATTGGGACTAGGCACAGATACGCAGTATTTT	CASSQGLGLGTDTQYF
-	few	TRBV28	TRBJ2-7	TGTGCCAGCAGTTTATTGGGCAGCCGAAATACGAAAGGGCAGTACTTC	CASSLLGSRNTKGQYF
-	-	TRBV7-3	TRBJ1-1	TGTGCCAGCAGCTTGGGTTGGGGGGGCACTGAAGCTTTCTTT	CASSLGWGGTEAFF
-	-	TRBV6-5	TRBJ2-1	TGTGCCAGCAGTTACGGGCAGGGCCCCTACAATGAGCAGTTCTTC	CASSYGQGPYNEQFF
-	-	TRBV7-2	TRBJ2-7	TGTGCCAGCAGCTTAGTTATGGGCGACGAGCAGTACTTC	CASSLVMGDEQYF
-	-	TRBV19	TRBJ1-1	TGTGCCAGTAGTATGAAAGGGGACACTGAAGCTTTCTTT	CASSMKGDTEAFF
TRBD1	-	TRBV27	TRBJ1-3	TGTGCCAGCAGTTTACAGGGGGCGCCTGGAAACACCATATATTTT	CASSLQGAPGNTIYF
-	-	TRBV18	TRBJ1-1	TGTGCCAGCTCACCACCCGGAGGGAACAAAGCTTTCTTT	CASSPPGGNKAFF
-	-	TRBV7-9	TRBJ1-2	TGTGCCAGCACCCTTCAAGGGAGCTATGGCTACACCTTC	CASTLQGSYGYTF
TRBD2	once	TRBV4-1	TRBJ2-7	TGCGCTGCTGGGGGAGGGGCCTACGAGCAGTACTTC	CAAGGGAYEQYF
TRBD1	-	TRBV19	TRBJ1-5	TGTGCCAGGACCCTAATGGACAGGGGGCGTTATGGGCATCAGCCCCAGCATTTT	CARTLMDRGRYGHQPQHF
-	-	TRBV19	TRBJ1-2	TGTGCCAGTAGTACTACAGGGATTTCGTATTTGGATGGCTACACCTTC	CASSTTGISYLDGYTF